These 10 T cell receptor beta chains originate from one sample sequenced in a study of T cell responses to AZD1222 COVID-19 vaccine. The table came from immunoSEQ multiplex PCR; TCRdb's copy has only in-frame clones and leaves some out. This table has more than 100,000 clones, 85% to 95% appearing once. The source material was peripheral blood, sampled on day 0 of AZD1222 vaccination. The receptors were sampled from an adult in good health.

The chain joins TRBV6-2 or TRBV6-3 to TRBJ2-5; D ambiguous. The germline V gene has CDR1 MNHEY and CDR2 SVGEGT. Trimming left V 6 bases short and J 5 bases short, with 22 bases between. The CDR3 is 16 amino acids. This CDR3 is CASSPSGRPGRETQYF. In DNA, the CDR3 is TGTGCCAGCAGCCCCTCCGGTAGGCCTGGAAGGGAGACCCAGTACTTC.

V is TRBV7-8 and J is TRBJ1-5; 7 positions match TRBD1. V trimming: 3 bases; J trimming: 4 bases; junction bases outside the gene matches: 9. Germline V CDR1 and CDR2: SGHVS, FQNEAQ. The CDR3 is made up of 16 amino acids. CDR3 coding DNA: TGTGCCAGCAGCTTGTTTCGCAGGGGGGTTAATCAGCCCCAGCATTTT. Translating it yields CASSLFRRGVNQPQHF.

The V call is TRBV7-2, the J call TRBJ2-7, with D hard to call. From germline, CDR1 is SGHTA and CDR2 FQGNSA. The CDR3 contains 13 residues. Trimming took 4 bases from V and 6 from J, leaving 13 bases between them. CDR3 amino acids: CASSYSLLGEQYF. CDR3 DNA sequence: TGTGCCAGCAGCTACAGCCTCCTAGGCGAGCAGTACTTC.

This clone appeared once. The rearrangement links TRBV10-3 to TRBJ2-3; the match to TRBD1 covers 12 bases. This CDR3 has 17 residues. In germline, CDR1 is ENHRY, CDR2 SYGVKD. The V segment lost 2 bases and the J segment 1 base; nucleotides outside the gene matches: 4. The CDR3 is CAISERDRGPRTDTQYF. In nucleotides, the CDR3 is TGTGCCATCAGTGAGCGGGACAGGGGGCCCCGCACAGATACGCAGTATTTT.

This chain links TRBV30 with TRBJ1-5, with D possibly TRBD1 on 6 matching bases. Trimming took 4 bases from V and 2 from J, leaving 12 bases between them. Germline V gene sequence: CDR1 GTSNPN, CDR2 SVGIG (reference sequence). The CDR3 runs to 14 residues. CDR3 coding DNA: TGTGCCTGGACAACAGGGATTGGCAATCAGCCCCAGCATTTT. Its translation is CAWTTGIGNQPQHF.

J is TRBJ1-2 and V is TRBV5-1; 7 nucleotides match TRBD1. CDR1 and CDR2 (germline): SGHRS, YFSETQ. V dropped 0 bases and J dropped 3; count of bases not matched to a gene: 5. The CDR3 consists of 15 residues. The CDR3 nucleotides read TGCGCCAGCAGCTTGGAGGGGGCCTCCTACTATGGCTACACCTTC. Encoded protein: CASSLEGASYYGYTF. Together with reference TRBV5-1 and TRBJ1-2, the CDR3 gives the full variable domain: KAGVTQTPRYLIKTRGQQVTLSCSPISGHRSVSWYQQTPGQGLQFLFEYFSETQRNKGNFPGRFSGRQFSNSRSEMNVSTLELGDSALYLCASSLEGASYYGYTFGSGTRLTVV.

The chain joins TRBV18 to TRBJ2-2, with TRBD2 matching over 12 bases. Trimming at V came to 0 bases and at J to 7 bases, leaving 9 bases not matched to a gene. Germline V gene sequence: CDR1 KGHSH, CDR2 LQKENI. CDR3 size: 18 residues. CDR3 protein: CASSPPLRLAGDLGELFF. As DNA, the CDR3 is TGTGCCAGCTCACCACCGTTACGACTAGCGGGAGATCTCGGGGAGCTGTTTTTT.

This clone has only one observation. This chain uses TRBV9 with TRBJ1-1, with 9 bases fitting TRBD1. Germline CDR1 and CDR2: SGDLS and YYNGEE. This CDR3 region has 14 residues. The V and J ends lost 3 bases and 7 bases, in that order; junction bases with no gene match: 7. The CDR3 reads CASSDRDREDEAFF. DNA of the CDR3: TGTGCCAGCAGCGACCGGGACAGGGAAGATGAAGCTTTCTTT.

The rearrangement uses TRBV6-5 and TRBJ2-7; the match to TRBD1 covers 7 bases. This CDR3 has 13 amino acids. Trimming cost V 6 bases and J 1 base; bases outside gene matches: 3. The germline V gene encodes CDR1 MNHEY and CDR2 SVGAGI. This chain's CDR3 is CASRTGKSYEQYF. CDR3 DNA: TGTGCCAGCAGGACAGGGAAATCCTACGAGCAGTACTTC.

This chain joins TRBV6-6 and TRBJ1-5; 7 nucleotides line up with TRBD1. The germline V gene has CDR1 MNHNY and CDR2 SVGAGI (reference sequence). V shed 2 bases, J shed 9 bases, and the junction held 10 bases outside the gene matches. The CDR3 is 15 amino acids. Written as DNA, the CDR3 is TGTGCCAGCAGTTACGAGGCAGGGGGTGTCGGGCCCCAGCATTTT. Translated: CASSYEAGGVGPQHF.